The next 15 T cell receptor beta chains were all read from a single sample in a study of cytomegalovirus exposure and HLA in healthy donors. Primers for the PCR totalled 60 Vbeta and 13 Jbeta. TCRdb keeps only in-frame clones here, not all; method: immunoSEQ multiplex PCR. Of about 86,000 clones detected, just over 70% appear once; the ten largest clones hold about 8%. Sequences were obtained from PBMCs. These receptor sequences come from a man aged 60 to 69 in good health and CMV-seronegative.

About this clone itself: One junction end disagrees with the germline gene, perhaps due to a read error. The rearrangement links TRBV4-1 to TRBJ2-2, with TRBD1 identical over 9 bases. The CDR3 spans 16 residues. Germline CDR1 is MGHRA and CDR2 is YSYEKL. This CDR3 is CAMAIVRDRAHRGAVF. DNA for the CDR3: TGCGCCATGGCCATTGTCCGGGACAGGGCCCACCGGGGAGCTGTTTTT.

V and J are TRBV5-1 and TRBJ1-1, with TRBD1 matching over 9 bases. The germline V gene has CDR1 SGHRS and CDR2 YFSETQ. The length of the CDR3 is 14 residues. Trimming cost V 4 bases and J 4 bases; bases outside gene matches: 5. The CDR3 sequence is CASSHGTGSTEAFF. CDR3 in DNA: TGCGCCAGCAGCCATGGGACAGGGAGCACTGAAGCTTTCTTT.

V gene TRBV7-9 combines with J gene TRBJ1-1; perhaps TRBD1 as D (5 bases). V lost 1 base, J lost 5 bases, and 8 bases lay in between. Per the germline V gene, CDR1 is SEHNR and CDR2 is FQNEAQ (reference sequence). CDR3 size: 13 residues. For the CDR3, the DNA is TGTGCCAGCAGCTTAGGGGGGGGAACTGAAGCTTTCTTT. Encoded protein: CASSLGGGTEAFF.

The CDR3 here is CASSVDGGINTGELFF. Here the CDR3 DNA reads TGTGCCAGCAGTGTTGACGGAGGAATAAACACCGGGGAGCTGTTTTTT. J is TRBJ2-2 and V is TRBV6-1, with TRBD2 as a possible D gene (5 bases). Looked up from germline, CDR1 is MNHNS and CDR2 is SASEGT. Deletions cut 4 bases from V and 2 bases from J, with 14 bases between. The CDR3 totals 16 residues.

This chain uses TRBV7-2 with TRBJ2-3, with 8 bases matching TRBD1. CDR3 size: 19 residues. V lost 3 bases and J lost 0; bases outside the gene matches: 14. The germline V gene has CDR1 SGHTA and CDR2 FQGNSA. For the CDR3, the DNA is TGTGCCAGCAGCTTCCTTAGGGGGACAGGCCGCGGTAGCACAGATACGCAGTATTTT. It yields the protein CASSFLRGTGRGSTDTQYF.

The chain links TRBV7-9 to TRBJ2-5; tentatively, D is TRBD1 (6 bases). The CDR3 loop spans 13 amino acids. Between the trimmed V and J ends, which lost 6 bases and 5 bases, there was a span of 13 bases. CDR1 SEHNR and CDR2 FQNEAQ come from the germline V gene (reference sequence). The CDR3 nucleotides are TGTGCCAGCAGACCTAGGACAGCCGAGACCCAGTACTTC. Translation: CASRPRTAETQYF.

The chain is built from TRBV2 and TRBJ2-7, with D perhaps TRBD1 (5 bases). From germline, CDR1 is SNHLY and CDR2 FYNNEI. The CDR3 runs to 13 residues. Trimming stripped 6 bases from V and 3 bases from J, with 12 bases between. CDR3 bases: TGTGCCAGCAGGCGCAGGGCCGACTACGAGCAGTACTTC. This sequence encodes CASRRRADYEQYF.

V gene TRBV15 combines with J gene TRBJ1-1; 10 nucleotides line up with TRBD1. From germline, CDR1 is LNHNV and CDR2 YYDKDF (reference sequence). The CDR3 runs to 13 residues. The V segment lost 7 bases and the J segment 4 bases; nucleotides outside the gene matches: 3. CDR3 in amino acids: CATTGTGATEAFF. The CDR3 nucleotides read TGTGCCACCACCGGGACAGGGGCCACTGAAGCTTTCTTT.

The chain is built from TRBV7-9 and TRBJ2-1, with 9 bases identical to TRBD1. The CDR3 runs to 12 residues. The V gene end was trimmed by 6 bases and the J gene end by 7 bases; junction bases not matched to a gene: 1. The germline V gene has CDR1 SEHNR and CDR2 FQNEAQ (reference sequence). The CDR3 coding sequence is TGTGCCAGCAGGACAGGGGGGAATGAGCAGTTCTTC. The encoded protein is CASRTGGNEQFF.

This chain connects TRBV7-8 to TRBJ2-3; no reliable D call. Germline V gene data show CDR1 as SGHVS and CDR2 as FQNEAQ. With 1 base removed from V and 2 bases from J, the gap between germline ends came to 7 bases. The CDR3 runs 14 residues. In DNA form, the CDR3 reads TGTGCCAGCAGCTTAGAACCACACACAGATACGCAGTATTTT. Translated, it gives CASSLEPHTDTQYF.

This chain links TRBV25-1 with TRBJ1-2; 9 bases align to TRBD1. Germline V gene lookup returns CDR1 MGHDK and CDR2 SYGVNS. CDR3 size: 16 residues. The V segment lost 7 bases and the J segment 8 bases; nucleotides outside the gene matches: 17. CDR3: CASTPRGEQGARGYTF. CDR3 nucleotides: TGTGCCAGCACCCCGAGGGGTGAACAGGGGGCAAGGGGCTACACCTTC.

This clone has only a few counts. This chain joins TRBV30 and TRBJ1-1; 7 positions match TRBD1. CDR1 and CDR2 from the germline V gene are GTSNPN and SVGIG (reference sequence). This CDR3 region has 14 residues. V trimming: 3 bases; J trimming: 6 bases; junction bases outside the gene matches: 10. CDR3 region: CAWSTDRRHPEAFF. The CDR3 DNA follows: TGTGCCTGGAGCACGGACAGGAGGCACCCTGAAGCTTTCTTT.

This clone was seen only once. The gene calls are TRBV5-6 and TRBJ2-1; weak D call: TRBD2 (7 bases). The V end lost 3 bases, the J end lost 2 bases, and 12 bases lay between the germline ends. Germline CDR1 SGHDT, CDR2 YYEEEE. This CDR3 region has 15 residues. The CDR3 spells CASSSPGGPYNEQFF. CDR3 nucleotide sequence: TGTGCCAGCAGCTCCCCGGGGGGCCCCTACAATGAGCAGTTCTTC.

The chain recombines TRBV5-6 with TRBJ1-3; 8 nucleotides line up with TRBD1. This CDR3 has 17 amino acids. Germline loops: CDR1 SGHDT, CDR2 YYEEEE. With V trimmed by 1 base and J by 0 bases, 6 bases remained unmatched. As DNA, the CDR3 is TGTGCCAGCAGCTTGAATTGGGACAGGAGCTCTGGAAACACCATATATTTT. Its translation: CASSLNWDRSSGNTIYF.

This chain uses TRBV6-1 with TRBJ2-7; 14 nucleotides line up with TRBD2. Trimming cost V 3 bases and J 3 bases; bases outside gene matches: 1. CDR1 MNHNS and CDR2 SASEGT come from the germline V gene. The CDR3 has 15 residues. The CDR3 spells CASSEGLAGVYEQYF. CDR3 sequence (DNA): TGTGCCAGCAGTGAGGGACTAGCGGGGGTCTACGAGCAGTACTTC.